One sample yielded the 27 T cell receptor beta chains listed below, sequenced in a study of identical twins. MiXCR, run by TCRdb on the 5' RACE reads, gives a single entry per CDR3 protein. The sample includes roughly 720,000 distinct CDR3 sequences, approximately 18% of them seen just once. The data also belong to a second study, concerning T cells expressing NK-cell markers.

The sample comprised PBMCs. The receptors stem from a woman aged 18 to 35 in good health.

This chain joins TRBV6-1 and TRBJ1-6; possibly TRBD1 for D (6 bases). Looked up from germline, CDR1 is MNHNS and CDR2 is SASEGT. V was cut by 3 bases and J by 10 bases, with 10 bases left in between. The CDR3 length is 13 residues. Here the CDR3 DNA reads TGTGCCAGCAGTGAGGCAGGGGAGTCACCCCTCCACTTT. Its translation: CASSEAGESPLHF.

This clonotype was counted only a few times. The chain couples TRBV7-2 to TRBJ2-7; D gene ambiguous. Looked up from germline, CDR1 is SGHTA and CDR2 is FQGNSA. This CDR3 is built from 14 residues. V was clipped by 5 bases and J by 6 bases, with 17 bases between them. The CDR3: CASSIGRISREQYF. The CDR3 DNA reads TGTGCCAGCAGCATTGGCAGGATCTCACGCGAGCAGTACTTC.

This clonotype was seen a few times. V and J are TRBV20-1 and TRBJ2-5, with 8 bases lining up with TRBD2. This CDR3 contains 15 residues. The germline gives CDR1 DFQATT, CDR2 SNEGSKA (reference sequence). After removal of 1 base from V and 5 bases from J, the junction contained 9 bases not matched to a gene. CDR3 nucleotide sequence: TGCAGTGCTAGAGGGATAGGACTAGCCTTGGAGACCCAGTACTTC. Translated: CSARGIGLALETQYF.

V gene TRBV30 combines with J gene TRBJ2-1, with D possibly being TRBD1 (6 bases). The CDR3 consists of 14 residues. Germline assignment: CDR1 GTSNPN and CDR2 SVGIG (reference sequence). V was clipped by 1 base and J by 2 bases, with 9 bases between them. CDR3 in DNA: TGTGCCTGGAGTGGGACAGCTCCCTACAATGAGCAGTTCTTC. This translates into CAWSGTAPYNEQFF.

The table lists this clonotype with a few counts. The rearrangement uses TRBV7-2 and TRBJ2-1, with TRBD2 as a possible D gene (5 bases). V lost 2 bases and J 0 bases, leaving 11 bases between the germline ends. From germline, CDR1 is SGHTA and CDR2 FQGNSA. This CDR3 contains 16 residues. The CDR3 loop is CASSLSTGSSYNEQFF. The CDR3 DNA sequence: TGTGCCAGCAGCTTAAGTACGGGAAGCTCCTACAATGAGCAGTTCTTC.

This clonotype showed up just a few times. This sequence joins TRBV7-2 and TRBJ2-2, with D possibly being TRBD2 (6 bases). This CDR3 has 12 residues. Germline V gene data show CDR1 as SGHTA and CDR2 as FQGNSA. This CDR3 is CADRAGTGELFF. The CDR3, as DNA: TGTGCAGATAGAGCGGGCACCGGGGAGCTGTTTTTT.

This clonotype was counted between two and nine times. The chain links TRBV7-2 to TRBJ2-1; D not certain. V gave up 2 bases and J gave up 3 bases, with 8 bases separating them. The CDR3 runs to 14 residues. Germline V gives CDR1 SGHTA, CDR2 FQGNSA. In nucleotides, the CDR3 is TGTGCCAGCAGCTTAAGGCTGAGCTACAATGAGCAGTTCTTC. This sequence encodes CASSLRLSYNEQFF.

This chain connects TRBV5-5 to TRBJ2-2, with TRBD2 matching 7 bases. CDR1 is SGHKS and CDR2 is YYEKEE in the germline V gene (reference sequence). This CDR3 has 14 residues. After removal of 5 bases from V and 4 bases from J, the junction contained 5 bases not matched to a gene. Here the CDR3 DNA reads TGTGCCAGCAGTTGGACTAGTTCCACCGGGGAGCTGTTTTTT. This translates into CASSWTSSTGELFF.

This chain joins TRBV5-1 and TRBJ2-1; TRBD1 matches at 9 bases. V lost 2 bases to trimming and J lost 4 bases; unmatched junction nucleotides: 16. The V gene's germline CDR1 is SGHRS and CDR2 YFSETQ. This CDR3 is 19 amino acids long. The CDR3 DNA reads TGCGCCAGCAGCTTACCGGGACAGGGTGAAATCAGGGGGTACAATGAGCAGTTCTTC. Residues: CASSLPGQGEIRGYNEQFF.

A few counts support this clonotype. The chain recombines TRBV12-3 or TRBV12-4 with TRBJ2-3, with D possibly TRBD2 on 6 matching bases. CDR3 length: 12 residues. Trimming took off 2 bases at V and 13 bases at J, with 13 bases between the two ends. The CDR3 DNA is TGTGCCAGCAGTTTAATTGGGGGGACGGAGTATTTT. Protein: CASSLIGGTEYF.

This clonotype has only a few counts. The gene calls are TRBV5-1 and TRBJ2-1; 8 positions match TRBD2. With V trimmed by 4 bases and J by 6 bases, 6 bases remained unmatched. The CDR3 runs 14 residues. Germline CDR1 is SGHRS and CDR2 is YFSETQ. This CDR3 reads CASSREGPRNEQFF. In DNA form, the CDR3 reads TGCGCCAGCAGCCGGGAGGGCCCGCGCAATGAGCAGTTCTTC.

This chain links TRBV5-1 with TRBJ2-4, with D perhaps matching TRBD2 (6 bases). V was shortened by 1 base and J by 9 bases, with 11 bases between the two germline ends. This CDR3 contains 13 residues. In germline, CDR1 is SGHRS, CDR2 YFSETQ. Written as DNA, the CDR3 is TGCGCCAGCAGCTTGTCGGGACTGGGCATTCAGTACTTC. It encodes CASSLSGLGIQYF.

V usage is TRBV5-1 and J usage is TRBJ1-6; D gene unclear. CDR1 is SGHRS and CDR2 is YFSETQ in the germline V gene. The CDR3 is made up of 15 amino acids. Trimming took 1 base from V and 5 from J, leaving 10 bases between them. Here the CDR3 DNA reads TGCGCCAGCAGCTTGATAACACCGGATAATTCACCCCTCCACTTT. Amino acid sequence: CASSLITPDNSPLHF.

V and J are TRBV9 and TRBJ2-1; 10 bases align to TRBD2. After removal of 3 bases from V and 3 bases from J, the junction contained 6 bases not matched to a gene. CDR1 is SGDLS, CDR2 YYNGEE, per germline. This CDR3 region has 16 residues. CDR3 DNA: TGTGCCAGCAGCGCCGGTCTAGCGGGAGTCTACAATGAGCAGTTCTTC. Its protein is CASSAGLAGVYNEQFF.

In nucleotides, the CDR3 is TGTGCCAGCAGCTGGGGTAGCGGGACCTACAATGAGCAGTTCTTC. Protein: CASSWGSGTYNEQFF. V usage is TRBV7-2 and J usage is TRBJ2-1; 8 bases match TRBD2. The CDR3 sequence is 15 residues long. The J segment lost 2 bases and the V segment lost 4 bases, leaving 4 bases of the junction unmatched. Germline values: CDR1 SGHTA, CDR2 FQGNSA. The full variable domain, completed using reference TRBV7-2 and TRBJ2-1, is GAGVSQSPSNKVTEKGKDVELRCDPISGHTALYWYRQSLGQGLEFLIYFQGNSAPDKSGLPSDRFSAERTGGSVSTLTIQRTQQEDSAVYLCASSWGSGTYNEQFFGPGTRLTVL.

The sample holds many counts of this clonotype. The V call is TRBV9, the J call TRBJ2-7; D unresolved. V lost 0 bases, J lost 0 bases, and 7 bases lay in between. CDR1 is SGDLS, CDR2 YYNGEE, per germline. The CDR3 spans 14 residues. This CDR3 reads CASSVVGSSYEQYF. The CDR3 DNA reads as TGTGCCAGCAGCGTAGTTGGCAGCTCCTACGAGCAGTACTTC.

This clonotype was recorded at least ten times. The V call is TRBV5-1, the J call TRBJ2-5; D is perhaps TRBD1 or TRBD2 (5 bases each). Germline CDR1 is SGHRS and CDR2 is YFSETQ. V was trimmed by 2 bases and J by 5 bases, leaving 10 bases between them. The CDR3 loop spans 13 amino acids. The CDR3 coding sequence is TGCGCCAGCAGCTTCGAGGGACGGGAGACCCAGTACTTC. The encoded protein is CASSFEGRETQYF. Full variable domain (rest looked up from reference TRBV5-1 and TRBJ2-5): KAGVTQTPRYLIKTRGQQVTLSCSPISGHRSVSWYQQTPGQGLQFLFEYFSETQRNKGNFPGRFSGRQFSNSRSEMNVSTLELGDSALYLCASSFEGRETQYFGPGTRLLVL.

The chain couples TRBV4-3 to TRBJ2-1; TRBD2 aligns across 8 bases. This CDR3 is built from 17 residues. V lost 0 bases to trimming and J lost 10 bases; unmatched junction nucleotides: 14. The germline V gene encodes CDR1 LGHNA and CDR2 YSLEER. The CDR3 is CASSQDPPAGARGEQFF. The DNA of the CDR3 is TGCGCCAGCAGCCAAGATCCCCCAGCGGGAGCCCGGGGGGAGCAGTTCTTC.

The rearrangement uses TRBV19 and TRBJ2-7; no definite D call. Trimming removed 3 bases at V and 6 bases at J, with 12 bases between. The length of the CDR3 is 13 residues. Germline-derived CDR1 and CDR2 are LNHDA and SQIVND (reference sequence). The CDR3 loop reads CASSINPDGEQYF. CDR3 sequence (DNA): TGTGCCAGTAGTATCAACCCTGATGGCGAGCAGTACTTC.

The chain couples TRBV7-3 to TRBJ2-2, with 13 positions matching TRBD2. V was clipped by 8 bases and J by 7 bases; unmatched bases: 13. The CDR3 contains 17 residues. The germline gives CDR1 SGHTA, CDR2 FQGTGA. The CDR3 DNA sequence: TGTGCCAGCGTCCGACTAGCGGGGGGCCGGGGGCGCGGGGAGCTGTTTTTT. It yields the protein CASVRLAGGRGRGELFF.

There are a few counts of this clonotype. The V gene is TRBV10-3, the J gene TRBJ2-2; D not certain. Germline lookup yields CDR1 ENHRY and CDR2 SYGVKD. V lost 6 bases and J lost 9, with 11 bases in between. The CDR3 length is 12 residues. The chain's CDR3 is CAISELGRELFF. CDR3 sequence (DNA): TGTGCCATCAGCGAGCTTGGTCGGGAGCTGTTTTTT.

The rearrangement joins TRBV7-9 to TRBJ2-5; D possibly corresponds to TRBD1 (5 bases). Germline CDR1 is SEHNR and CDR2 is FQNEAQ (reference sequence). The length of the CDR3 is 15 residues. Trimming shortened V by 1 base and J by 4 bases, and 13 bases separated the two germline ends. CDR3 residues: CASSLGTTRGETQYF. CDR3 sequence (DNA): TGTGCCAGCAGCTTAGGGACAACCAGAGGAGAGACCCAGTACTTC.

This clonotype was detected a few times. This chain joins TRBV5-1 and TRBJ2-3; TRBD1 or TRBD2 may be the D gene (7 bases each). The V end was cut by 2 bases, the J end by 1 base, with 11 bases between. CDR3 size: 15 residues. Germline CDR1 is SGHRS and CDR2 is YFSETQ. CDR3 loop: CASSFRGGGTDTQYF. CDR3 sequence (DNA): TGCGCCAGCAGCTTCAGGGGGGGGGGCACAGATACGCAGTATTTT.

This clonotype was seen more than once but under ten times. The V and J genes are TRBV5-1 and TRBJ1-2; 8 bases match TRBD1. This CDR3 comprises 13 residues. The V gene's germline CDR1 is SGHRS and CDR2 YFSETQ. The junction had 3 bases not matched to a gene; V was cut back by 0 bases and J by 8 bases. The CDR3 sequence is CASSLEQGVGYTF. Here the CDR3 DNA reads TGCGCCAGCAGCTTGGAACAGGGGGTCGGCTACACCTTC.

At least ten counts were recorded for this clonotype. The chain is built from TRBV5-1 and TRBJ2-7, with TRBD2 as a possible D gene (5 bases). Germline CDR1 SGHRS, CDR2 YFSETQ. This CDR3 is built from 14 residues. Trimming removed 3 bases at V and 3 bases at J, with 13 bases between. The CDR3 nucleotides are TGCGCCAGCAGCTACGGGGTTCGGCTCTACGAGCAGTACTTC. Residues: CASSYGVRLYEQYF.

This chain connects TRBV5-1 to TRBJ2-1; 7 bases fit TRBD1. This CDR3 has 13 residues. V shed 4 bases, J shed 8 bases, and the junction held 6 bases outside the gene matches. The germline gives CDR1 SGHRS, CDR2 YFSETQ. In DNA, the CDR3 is TGCGCCAGCAGCCCGTACAGGGGAGATGAGCAGTTCTTC. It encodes CASSPYRGDEQFF.

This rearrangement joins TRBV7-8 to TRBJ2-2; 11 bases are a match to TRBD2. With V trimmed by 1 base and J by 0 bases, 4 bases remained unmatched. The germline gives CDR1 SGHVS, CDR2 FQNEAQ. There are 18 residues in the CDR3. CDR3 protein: CASSLGLAGPANTGELFF. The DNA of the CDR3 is TGTGCCAGCAGCTTAGGACTAGCGGGGCCCGCGAACACCGGGGAGCTGTTTTTT.